Each of the 9 T cell receptor beta chains below was sequenced from the same sample in a study of blood T cell repertoires in COVID-19. Data came from immunoSEQ multiplex PCR; TCRdb stores just in-frame clones and leaves some out. Of about 180,000 clones listed, roughly 88% are singletons. Sequencing was done on a sample of peripheral blood. These receptors were taken from a human donor with active or convalescent COVID-19. The donor label of this sample is uncertain.

V gene TRBV19 combines with J gene TRBJ2-7, with D perhaps matching TRBD2 (5 bases). V was pared by 5 bases and J by 0 bases, with 8 bases between. CDR1 LNHDA and CDR2 SQIVND come from the germline V gene (reference sequence). CDR3 length: 13 amino acids. CDR3: CASSEGLSYEQYF. DNA of the CDR3: TGTGCCAGTAGTGAAGGACTCTCCTACGAGCAGTACTTC.

This rearrangement joins TRBV6-1 to TRBJ2-7; D ambiguous. The CDR3 contains 15 residues. The V end lost 2 bases, the J end lost 0 bases, and 11 bases lay between the germline ends. CDR1 is MNHNS and CDR2 is SASEGT in the germline V gene. CDR3 nucleotides: TGTGCCAGCAGTGAACTACGACATTTCTCCTACGAGCAGTACTTC. It encodes CASSELRHFSYEQYF.

The gene calls are TRBV28 and TRBJ2-7, with D possibly TRBD1 on 6 matching bases. Between the trimmed V and J ends, which lost 0 bases and 6 bases, there was a span of 15 bases. The CDR3 covers 15 residues. Germline lookup yields CDR1 MDHEN and CDR2 SYDVKM. The CDR3 reads CASSLWGTPLSEQYF. CDR3 DNA sequence: TGTGCCAGCAGTTTATGGGGGACACCATTGAGCGAGCAGTACTTC. The full variable domain, rest sourced from reference TRBV28 and TRBJ2-7, is DVKVTQSSRYLVKRTGEKVFLECVQDMDHENMFWYRQDPGLGLRLIYFSYDVKMKEKGDIPEGYSVSREKKERFSLILESASTNQTSMYLCASSLWGTPLSEQYFGPGTRLTVT.

The chain carries TRBV9 and TRBJ2-2, with D possibly matching TRBD1 (6 bases). The ends were cut back, 0 bases at V and 0 bases at J, with 9 bases in the middle. Germline V CDR1 and CDR2: SGDLS, YYNGEE. The CDR3 length is 16 residues. CDR3 region: CASSVGGPANTGELFF. CDR3 DNA sequence: TGTGCCAGCAGCGTAGGGGGGCCCGCGAACACCGGGGAGCTGTTTTTT.

J is TRBJ2-7 and V is TRBV29-1; no clear D gene. This CDR3 spans 15 amino acids. The V and J ends lost 5 bases and 3 bases respectively, with 20 bases between them. The germline V gene has CDR1 SQVTM and CDR2 ANQGSEA. In DNA, the CDR3 is TGCAGCGTTAAGACCCAAAAGGAGTGGGTCTACGAGCAGTACTTC. It yields the protein CSVKTQKEWVYEQYF.

The chain is built from TRBV2 and TRBJ2-7, with D possibly matching TRBD2 (6 bases). The CDR3 has 16 residues. The germline V gene has CDR1 SNHLY and CDR2 FYNNEI. Trimming shortened V by 5 bases and J by 2 bases, and 19 bases separated the two germline ends. CDR3 sequence: CASSFTGGGVTYEQYF. DNA of the CDR3: TGTGCCAGCAGTTTCACAGGCGGCGGGGTCACCTACGAGCAGTACTTC. The full variable domain, rest sourced from reference TRBV2 and TRBJ2-7, is EPEVTQTPSHQVTQMGQEVILRCVPISNHLYFYWYRQILGQKVEFLVSFYNNEISEKSEIFDDQFSVERPDGSNFTLKIRSTKLEDSAMYFCASSFTGGGVTYEQYFGPGTRLTVT.

In its sample, this clone was seen a few times. The V call is TRBV7-2, the J call TRBJ2-7, with TRBD1 matching 8 bases. From germline, CDR1 is SGHTA and CDR2 FQGNSA. The V gene end was trimmed by 5 bases and the J gene end by 4 bases; junction bases not matched to a gene: 4. The CDR3 is 13 residues long. CDR3 sequence (DNA): TGTGCCAGCAGCCTAGGGACAGGTTACGAGCAGTACTTC. Encoded protein: CASSLGTGYEQYF.

V usage is TRBV20-1 and J usage is TRBJ2-5; D perhaps matches TRBD1 (6 bases). Germline V CDR1 and CDR2: DFQATT, SNEGSKA (reference sequence). The CDR3 is made up of 15 amino acids. V was cut by 3 bases and J by 2 bases, with 16 bases left in between. The CDR3 spells CSASEQGPRQETQYF. CDR3 in DNA: TGCAGTGCTAGTGAACAGGGTCCCCGTCAAGAGACCCAGTACTTC.

V and J are TRBV19 and TRBJ1-1; D gene unclear. CDR3 length equals 12 residues. Between the trimmed V and J ends, which lost 8 bases and 2 bases, there was a span of 9 bases. Germline V gene sequence: CDR1 LNHDA, CDR2 SQIVND (reference sequence). CDR3 DNA sequence: TGTGCCAGTGGCCTCTTCAACACTGAAGCTTTCTTT. Protein sequence: CASGLFNTEAFF.